Below are 7 T cell receptor beta chains sequenced from a single sample in a study of T-cell reconstitution after alpha-beta-depleted transplantation in children. Findings of the study overall: T-cell counts and diversity at one year post-transplant came mainly from newly produced T cells.

For TCRbeta, the library was prepared with unique molecular identifiers. TCRdb re-derived calls from the PCR reads in MiXCR, one entry per CDR3 protein. This sample carries approximately 300,000 distinct CDR3 sequences, roughly 7.8% of them seen once, and the ten largest clones take about 9.3%. No antigen is known for these receptors. This sample comprised peripheral blood, obtained 360 days after TCRalphabeta/CD19-depleted stem cell transplant. Source of these receptors: a female patient between 2 and 10 years old who had a stem cell transplant for Fanconi anemia, so the T cells may come from the graft donor.

This clonotype was seen ten or more times. Here the CDR3 reads CASSYTRTGSSYNEQFF. DNA of the CDR3: TGTGCCAGCAGCTATACGCGGACAGGGAGCTCCTACAATGAGCAGTTCTTC. V is TRBV7-9 and J is TRBJ2-1; 8 nucleotides align to TRBD1. CDR1 and CDR2 from the germline V gene are SEHNR and FQNEAQ (reference sequence). The J segment lost 0 bases and the V segment lost 4 bases, leaving 8 bases of the junction unmatched. This CDR3 contains 17 residues.

A note on this clonotype: Just one base apart from a much larger clone, this may be a read error. The chain combines TRBV12-3 or TRBV12-4 with TRBJ2-7; 11 nucleotides agree with TRBD2. This CDR3 has 18 residues. CDR3 region: CACSLDLAGGHTSYEQYF. In DNA form, the CDR3 reads TGTGCCTGCAGTTTAGACCTAGCGGGGGGACACACCTCCTACGAGCAGTACTTC.

Many counts were recorded for this clonotype. This chain links TRBV7-9 with TRBJ1-2; the D gene is possibly TRBD1 (6 bases). The germline V gene has CDR1 SEHNR and CDR2 FQNEAQ (reference sequence). This CDR3 has 13 amino acids. V was clipped by 0 bases and J by 6 bases, with 8 bases between them. The CDR3 loop reads CASSLAGANGYTF. Written as DNA, the CDR3 is TGTGCCAGCAGCTTAGCGGGGGCGAATGGCTACACCTTC.

The chain has TRBV7-8 and TRBJ2-3, with 11 bases aligning to TRBD2. CDR3 length: 16 residues. In germline, CDR1 is SGHVS, CDR2 FQNEAQ. V was clipped by 1 base and J by 13 bases; unmatched bases: 13. CDR3 DNA: TGTGCCAGCAGCTTAGAAGCTAGCGGGGGGTTCCCATTTAAGTATTTT. Amino acids: CASSLEASGGFPFKYF.

This clonotype was recorded at least ten times. V gene TRBV5-1 combines with J gene TRBJ2-5; D is tentatively TRBD1 or TRBD2 (6 bases each). The germline V gene has CDR1 SGHRS and CDR2 YFSETQ. The length of the CDR3 is 15 residues. V lost 1 base, J lost 5 bases, and 15 bases lay in between. The CDR3 bases are TGCGCCAGCAGCTTGTTTGACGGGGGCAAGGAGACCCAGTACTTC. As protein: CASSLFDGGKETQYF.

This clonotype occurred many times. The rearrangement joins TRBV6-5 to TRBJ2-3; TRBD2 matches at 12 bases. The CDR3 spans 15 residues. The trim removed 4 bases at V and 2 bases at J, leaving 1 base unmatched. Germline CDR1 MNHEY, CDR2 SVGAGI. The CDR3 region is CASSSSGGATDTQYF. The DNA of the CDR3 is TGTGCCAGCAGTTCTAGCGGGGGGGCCACAGATACGCAGTATTTT.

This clonotype showed up many times. V usage is TRBV12-3 or TRBV12-4 and J usage is TRBJ2-7, with a tentative D call TRBD1 (7 bases). Deletions cut 6 bases from V and 4 bases from J, with 19 bases between. The CDR3 has 15 residues. CDR3 bases: TGTGCCAGCAGACCCCGACAGGGAGGCCCTTACGAGCAGTACTTC. Translating gives CASRPRQGGPYEQYF.